The clone carrying this TCR beta chain was counted a few times. These data are taken from a study of human T cells and chemical hapten exposure. The time point: pre-sensitization, week 0. Treatment described: therapeutic diphenylcyclopropenone sensitization with weekly scalp DPC. Germline CDR1 SEHNR, CDR2 FQNEAQ (reference sequence). Trimming pared 0 bases from V and 7 bases from J, leaving 12 bases between. The CDR3 length is 15 residues. Using its own MiXCR run on the RACE reads, TCRdb lists one record per CDR3 protein. This table holds 280,000 or so distinct CDR3 sequences, roughly 8% found once. The chain uses TRBV7-9 and TRBJ1-4; D is ambiguous. Sample: whole blood, taken in connection with sensitization to the hapten diphenylcyclopropenone (DPC). The receptor's source is a man younger than 35 with alopecia areata. Some clones in this sample may be carry-over from other donors' samples. As DNA, the CDR3 is TGTGCCAGCAGCTTAGCAACGGGGTACGGTGAAAAACTGTTTTTT. Translation: CASSLATGYGEKLFF.